This TCR beta chain came from a study of blood T cell repertoires in COVID-19. Overall study context: COVID-19 samples collected from the United States, Italy and Spain covered acute and convalescent phases.

Participant-given clinical history determined each cohort assignment. Someone with COVID-19 had been met by exposed participants within 2 weeks before study entry. This CDR3 has 14 residues. Between the trimmed V and J ends, which lost 2 bases and 0 bases, there was a span of 6 bases. Germline CDR1 MNHGY, CDR2 SAAAGT. As processed by the authors: The assay estimated nucleated cells by amplifying reference gene primers. Measured with immunoSEQ multiplex PCR; TCRdb has only the in-frame clones, and not every one. The DNA gave D and trimming, while V, J and clone size come from that table. Of roughly 400,000 clones detected, 70% to 90% appear once; the ten largest clones hold approximately 1.5%.

Material: PBMCs or T cells enriched from blood (not recorded which). The V gene is TRBV6-8, the J gene TRBJ2-3; possible D gene TRBD1, 6 bases. The clonotype comes from a woman between 18 and 29 years old who had been exposed to COVID-19. The chain's CDR3 is CASSYQGSTDTQYF. Written as DNA, the CDR3 is TGTGCCAGCAGTTACCAGGGGAGCACAGATACGCAGTATTTT.